This T cell receptor beta chain was sequenced for a study of glioma-infiltrating T cells. Germline CDR1 and CDR2: SQVTM and ANQGSEA. CDR3 size: 14 residues. V lost 8 bases to trimming and J lost 8 bases; unmatched junction nucleotides: 11. TCR alpha and beta CDR3 regions were amplified from RNA using iRepertoire nested multiplex PCR. TCRdb reanalysed the multiplex PCR reads using MiXCR and keeps one entry per CDR3 protein. The table has tens of thousands of distinct CDR3 sequences, about 37% seen once. The sample taken for sequencing was glioma tissue, nonneoplastic brain tissue, or PBMCs (not recorded which). The sequence was obtained from a human donor with low-grade glioma or glioblastoma, undergoing nonglioma brain surgery, or in good health (not recorded which). V and J are TRBV29-1 and TRBJ2-1, with 11 nucleotides matching TRBD1. In DNA form, the CDR3 reads TGCAGCAGTGACCGGACAGGGGGCAGGGATGAGCAGTTCTTC. It codes for CSSDRTGGRDEQFF.